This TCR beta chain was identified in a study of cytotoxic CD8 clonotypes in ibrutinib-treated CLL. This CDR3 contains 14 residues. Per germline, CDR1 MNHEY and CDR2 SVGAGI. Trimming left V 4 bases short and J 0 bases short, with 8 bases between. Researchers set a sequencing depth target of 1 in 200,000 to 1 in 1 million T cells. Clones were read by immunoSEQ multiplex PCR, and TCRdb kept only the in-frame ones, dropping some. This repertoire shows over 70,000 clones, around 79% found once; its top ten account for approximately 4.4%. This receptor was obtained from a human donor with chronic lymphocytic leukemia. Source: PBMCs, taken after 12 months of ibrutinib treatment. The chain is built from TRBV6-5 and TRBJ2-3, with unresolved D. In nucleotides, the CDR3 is TGTGCCAGCAGTTGGTCCCCCAGCACAGATACGCAGTATTTT. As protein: CASSWSPSTDTQYF.